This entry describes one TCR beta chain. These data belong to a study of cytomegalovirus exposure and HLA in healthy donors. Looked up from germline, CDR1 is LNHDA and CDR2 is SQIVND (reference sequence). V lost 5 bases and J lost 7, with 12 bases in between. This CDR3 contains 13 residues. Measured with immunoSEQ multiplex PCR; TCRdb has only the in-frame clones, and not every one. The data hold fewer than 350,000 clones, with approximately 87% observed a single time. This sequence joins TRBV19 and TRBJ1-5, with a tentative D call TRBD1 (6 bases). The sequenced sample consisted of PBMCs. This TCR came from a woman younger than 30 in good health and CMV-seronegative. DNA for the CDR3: TGTGCCAGTAGTGGGGACAATCACCAGCCCCAGCATTTT. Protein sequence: CASSGDNHQPQHF.